The sequence of this TCR beta chain was determined in a study of long-term antiretroviral therapy in people with HIV. The V end was cut by 1 base, the J end by 1 base, with 15 bases between. The germline CDR1 and CDR2 sequences are SGHTA and FQGNSA. The CDR3 is 17 amino acids. At the survey level, the v3.0 immunoSEQ assay was run. The target of sequencing was about 35,000-50,000 T-cell genomes per sample. Repertoires were generated with immunoSEQ multiplex PCR, while TCRdb's copy carries only in-frame clones and drops some. The sample contains about 28,000 clones, over 80% of which appear only once. The chain joins TRBV7-2 to TRBJ2-3; no reliable D call. The sample was unsorted PBMCs, taken 0.4 years after starting antiretroviral therapy. The clonotype was recovered from a man between 18 and 29 years old with HIV. This CDR3 reads CASSLVGRLRGTDTQYF. CDR3 in DNA: TGTGCCAGCAGCTTAGTGGGCAGGTTACGGGGCACAGATACGCAGTATTTT. The full variable domain, completed using reference TRBV7-2 and TRBJ2-3, is GAGVSQSPSNKVTEKGKDVELRCDPISGHTALYWYRQSLGQGLEFLIYFQGNSAPDKSGLPSDRFSAERTGGSVSTLTIQRTQQEDSAVYLCASSLVGRLRGTDTQYFGPGTRLTVL.